Described below is a single T cell receptor beta chain sequence and its context. What it recognizes is unknown. Libraries were prepared by immunoSEQ multiplex PCR; TCRdb keeps only in-frame clonotypes and omits some of them. The sample yields approximately 130,000 clones, approximately 91% seen once. The data were obtained in a study of T cell responses to AZD1222 COVID-19 vaccine. Study summary: Researchers grouped second doses given at about 4 or about 12 weeks into one pool.

Study-level results: Females made up more of the donors, who were largely white British, and clonal diversity may have come out too low.

CDR3 length equals 16 residues. The V end was cut by 2 bases, the J end by 0 bases, with 11 bases between. Germline V gene data show CDR1 as SEHNR and CDR2 as FQNEAQ (reference sequence). The sample was peripheral blood, taken on day 0 of AZD1222 vaccination. This chain links TRBV7-9 with TRBJ1-5, with D unclear. The clonotype was recovered from an adult in good health. The DNA of the CDR3 is TGTGCCAGCAGCTTACAGACACCTTATAGCAATCAGCCCCAGCATTTT. Its translation is CASSLQTPYSNQPQHF.